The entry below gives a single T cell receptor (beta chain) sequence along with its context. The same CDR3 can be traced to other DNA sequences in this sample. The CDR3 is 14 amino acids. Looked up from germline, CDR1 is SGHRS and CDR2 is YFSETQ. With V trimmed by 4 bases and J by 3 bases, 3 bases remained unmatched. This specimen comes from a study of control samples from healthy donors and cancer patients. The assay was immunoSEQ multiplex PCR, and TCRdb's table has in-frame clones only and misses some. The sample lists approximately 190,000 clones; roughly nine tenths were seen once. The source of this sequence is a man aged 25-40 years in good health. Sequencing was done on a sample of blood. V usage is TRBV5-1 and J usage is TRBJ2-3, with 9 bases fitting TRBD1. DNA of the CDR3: TGCGCCAGCAGCCTCGGGACAGGGACAGATACGCAGTATTTT. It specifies CASSLGTGTDTQYF.